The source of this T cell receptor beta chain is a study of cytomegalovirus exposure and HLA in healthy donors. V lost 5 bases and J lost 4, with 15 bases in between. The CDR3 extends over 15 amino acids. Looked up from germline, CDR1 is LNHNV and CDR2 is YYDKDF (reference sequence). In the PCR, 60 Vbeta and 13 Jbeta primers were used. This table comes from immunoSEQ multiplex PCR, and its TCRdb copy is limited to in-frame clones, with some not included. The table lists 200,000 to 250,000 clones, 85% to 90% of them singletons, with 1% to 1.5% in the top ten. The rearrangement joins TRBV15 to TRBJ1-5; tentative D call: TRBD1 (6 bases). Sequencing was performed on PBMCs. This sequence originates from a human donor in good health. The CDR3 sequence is CATSDRDTLNQPQHF. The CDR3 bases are TGTGCCACCAGCGACCGGGACACTTTGAATCAGCCCCAGCATTTT.